The 4 T cell receptor beta chains presented below share a single source sample, sequenced in a study of blood T cell repertoires in COVID-19. TCRdb keeps only in-frame clones here, not all; method: immunoSEQ multiplex PCR. Of more than 90,000 clones in the sample, roughly 85% were seen once. Sequencing was done on a sample of peripheral blood. The origin of the receptors is an elderly man with acute or convalescent COVID-19.

The genes are TRBV5-1 and TRBJ2-5, with TRBD1 identical over 7 bases. The germline CDR1 and CDR2 sequences are SGHRS and YFSETQ. J was trimmed by 5 bases and V by 9 bases; bases with no gene match: 16. This CDR3 is 15 amino acids long. DNA for the CDR3: TGCGCCACTACACCTGGGGCAGGGACAGAGGAGACCCAGTACTTC. Translation gives CATTPGAGTEETQYF. The full variable domain, completed using reference TRBV5-1 and TRBJ2-5, is KAGVTQTPRYLIKTRGQQVTLSCSPISGHRSVSWYQQTPGQGLQFLFEYFSETQRNKGNFPGRFSGRQFSNSRSEMNVSTLELGDSALYLCATTPGAGTEETQYFGPGTRLLVL.

This clone appeared once. The V call is TRBV24-1, the J call TRBJ2-3, with 10 bases matching TRBD1. Germline CDR1 KGHDR, CDR2 SFDVKD. Trimming took 12 bases from V and 6 from J; bases not matched to a gene: 8. CDR3 length: 13 residues. CDR3 nucleotide sequence: TGTGCCGCCCAGGGACAGGGGCCGGATACGCAGTATTTT. This encodes CAAQGQGPDTQYF.

V is TRBV27 and J is TRBJ2-3; TRBD1 aligns across 7 bases. The V and J ends lost 3 bases and 7 bases, in that order; junction bases with no gene match: 13. CDR3 length equals 16 residues. Germline loops: CDR1 MNHEY, CDR2 SMNVEV (reference sequence). The CDR3 spells CASSLRGQMERNTQYF. The CDR3 DNA is TGTGCCAGCAGTTTGAGGGGACAGATGGAGCGGAATACGCAGTATTTT.

This chain connects TRBV19 to TRBJ1-2; 7 nucleotides match TRBD1. This CDR3 contains 14 residues. Germline CDR1 LNHDA, CDR2 SQIVND (reference sequence). V lost 7 bases, J lost 2 bases, and 7 bases stayed unmatched. CDR3 sequence: CASITGANNYGYTF. DNA for the CDR3: TGTGCCAGTATCACAGGGGCGAACAACTATGGCTACACCTTC.